These 15 T cell receptor beta chains were all obtained from the same sample, sequenced in a study of cytomegalovirus exposure and HLA in healthy donors. The primer mix had 60 Vbeta and 13 Jbeta primers. Measured with immunoSEQ multiplex PCR; TCRdb has only the in-frame clones, and not every one. The table has more than 110,000 clones, approximately 80% seen once. Sequencing was done on a sample of PBMCs. Every receptor here comes from a male donor in good health and CMV-seronegative.

The chain joins TRBV5-1 to TRBJ2-7, with TRBD1 matching 7 bases. With V trimmed by 4 bases and J by 5 bases, 9 bases remained unmatched. Germline loops: CDR1 SGHRS, CDR2 YFSETQ. The CDR3 covers 14 residues. CDR3 sequence reads: CASSRGQVINEQYF. In DNA form, the CDR3 reads TGCGCCAGCAGCCGCGGACAGGTTATCAACGAGCAGTACTTC. Filled out from reference TRBV5-1 and TRBJ2-7, the complete variable domain reads KAGVTQTPRYLIKTRGQQVTLSCSPISGHRSVSWYQQTPGQGLQFLFEYFSETQRNKGNFPGRFSGRQFSNSRSEMNVSTLELGDSALYLCASSRGQVINEQYFGPGTRLTVT.

The chain uses TRBV2 and TRBJ2-5, with D perhaps TRBD1 (6 bases). V gave up 4 bases and J gave up 1 base, with 7 bases separating them. This CDR3 is built from 13 residues. From germline, CDR1 is SNHLY and CDR2 FYNNEI. As DNA, the CDR3 is TGTGCCAGCAGTGTGGACAGCCAAGAGACCCAGTACTTC. Translating gives CASSVDSQETQYF.

The J gene is TRBJ1-5, the V gene TRBV2; 9 positions match TRBD1. V was clipped by 4 bases and J by 7 bases; unmatched bases: 8. CDR1 SNHLY and CDR2 FYNNEI come from the germline V gene. This CDR3 has 15 amino acids. The CDR3: CASSVFGTGNQPQHF. For the CDR3, the DNA is TGTGCCAGCAGTGTTTTTGGGACAGGGAACCAGCCCCAGCATTTT.

This chain connects TRBV12-5 to TRBJ2-3, with D perhaps matching TRBD1 (6 bases). Germline V lookup: CDR1 LGHNT, CDR2 FRNRAP. The V gene lost 1 base and the J gene lost 2 bases, with 10 bases spanning the gap. CDR3 length: 15 residues. The CDR3 nucleotides are TGTGCTAGTGGTTTGGCGACAGGATTCACAGATACGCAGTATTTT. Its translation is CASGLATGFTDTQYF.

This chain links TRBV4-2 with TRBJ2-3; TRBD2 matches 14 bases. CDR1 is LGHNA, CDR2 YNFKEQ, per germline. The V gene end was trimmed by 4 bases and the J gene end by 1 base; junction bases not matched to a gene: 7. The CDR3 runs to 18 residues. The CDR3 coding sequence is TGTGCCAGCAGCCCCGGACTAGCGGGAGGTTTTGGCACAGATACGCAGTATTTT. It specifies CASSPGLAGGFGTDTQYF.

The chain is built from TRBV18 and TRBJ2-3; 9 nucleotides match TRBD1. The CDR3 is 16 residues long. Trimming cost V 4 bases and J 4 bases; bases outside gene matches: 9. CDR1 KGHSH and CDR2 LQKENI come from the germline V gene. CDR3 coding DNA: TGTGCCAGCTCACTGGGACAGGGACGTAGGGCAGATACGCAGTATTTT. Encoded protein: CASSLGQGRRADTQYF. The entire variable domain, with the rest obtained from reference TRBV18 and TRBJ2-3, is as follows: NAGVMQNPRHLVRRRGQEARLRCSPMKGHSHVYWYRQLPEEGLKFMVYLQKENIIDESGMPKERFSAEFPKEGPSILRIQQVVRGDSAAYFCASSLGQGRRADTQYFGPGTRLTVL.

The chain carries TRBV27 and TRBJ2-1; 7 nucleotides line up with TRBD1. After removal of 5 bases from V and 8 bases from J, the junction contained 12 bases not matched to a gene. Germline-derived CDR1 and CDR2 are MNHEY and SMNVEV (reference sequence). This CDR3 contains 15 residues. CDR3 residues: CASSRQGSSWDEQFF. The CDR3 DNA sequence: TGTGCCAGCAGTAGACAGGGATCCTCGTGGGATGAGCAGTTCTTC.

The chain uses TRBV19 and TRBJ1-3, with TRBD1 as a possible D gene (5 bases). Germline values: CDR1 LNHDA, CDR2 SQIVND (reference sequence). The CDR3 runs 16 residues. V gave up 5 bases and J gave up 0 bases, with 14 bases separating them. CDR3 sequence reads: CASSVQGGYSGNTIYF. In DNA form, the CDR3 reads TGTGCCAGTAGTGTTCAGGGAGGGTACTCTGGAAACACCATATATTTT.

V is TRBV6-5 and J is TRBJ2-1, with TRBD2 matching over 8 bases. CDR3 length: 15 amino acids. J gave up 8 bases and V 6 bases, and 12 bases lay outside the gene matches. Germline V gives CDR1 MNHEY, CDR2 SVGAGI. This CDR3 reads CASRPGTSEVHEQFF. The CDR3 DNA sequence: TGTGCCAGCAGGCCCGGGACTAGTGAGGTGCATGAGCAGTTCTTC.

The chain has TRBV7-3 and TRBJ1-3, with a tentative D call TRBD1 (5 bases). Germline V gives CDR1 SGHTA, CDR2 FQGTGA. This CDR3 is built from 16 residues. With 4 bases removed from V and 2 bases from J, the gap between germline ends came to 15 bases. The CDR3 protein is CASSSAPLGPGNTIYF. DNA for the CDR3: TGTGCCAGCAGCTCTGCGCCTTTGGGGCCTGGAAACACCATATATTTT. The complete variable domain, with remaining parts taken from reference TRBV7-3 and TRBJ1-3, reads GAGVSQTPSNKVTEKGKYVELRCDPISGHTALYWYRQSLGQGPEFLIYFQGTGAADDSGLPNDRFFAVRPEGSVSTLKIQRTERGDSAVYLCASSSAPLGPGNTIYFGEGSWLTVV.

This chain connects TRBV10-3 to TRBJ1-2, with 7 bases identical to TRBD1. There are 14 residues in the CDR3. Germline CDR1 reads ENHRY; CDR2 reads SYGVKD. With 2 bases clipped from V and 2 bases from J, the junction kept 2 bases outside the gene matches. CDR3 in amino acids: CAISETGENYGYTF. DNA for the CDR3: TGTGCCATCAGTGAGACAGGGGAGAACTATGGCTACACCTTC.

This clone was seen only a few times. CDR3: CASSSPGTTRDEQYF. CDR3 sequence (DNA): TGTGCCAGCAGCTCCCCCGGGACTACCCGCGACGAGCAGTACTTC. The chain has TRBV7-9 and TRBJ2-7, with 7 bases matching TRBD2. Germline V gene lookup returns CDR1 SEHNR and CDR2 FQNEAQ (reference sequence). V shed 4 bases and J 5 bases; nucleotides not matched to a gene: 11. The CDR3 extends over 15 amino acids.

The chain carries TRBV7-3 and TRBJ2-3, with D hard to call. Germline V gives CDR1 SGHTA, CDR2 FQGTGA. The germline V and J ends were trimmed by 4 bases and 6 bases, with 17 bases remaining between them. There are 15 residues in the CDR3. CDR3 protein: CASSSKDSQRDTQYF. CDR3 DNA sequence: TGTGCCAGCAGCTCCAAAGACTCCCAGAGGGATACGCAGTATTTT. The entire variable domain, with the rest obtained from reference TRBV7-3 and TRBJ2-3, is as follows: GAGVSQTPSNKVTEKGKYVELRCDPISGHTALYWYRQSLGQGPEFLIYFQGTGAADDSGLPNDRFFAVRPEGSVSTLKIQRTERGDSAVYLCASSSKDSQRDTQYFGPGTRLTVL.

V is TRBV18 and J is TRBJ1-6; the D gene is possibly TRBD1 (5 bases). This CDR3 region has 14 residues. Per germline, CDR1 KGHSH and CDR2 LQKENI. Trimming cost V 3 bases and J 8 bases, with 11 bases left between them. The CDR3 nucleotides read TGTGCCAGCTCACCGACCCGGGGGGATTCACCCCTCCACTTT. It translates to CASSPTRGDSPLHF.

The count of this clone is one. The junction and the germline gene differ at one end; a read error may be behind it. The gene calls are TRBV10-3 and TRBJ2-4, with 15 bases identical to TRBD2. Looked up from germline, CDR1 is ENHRY and CDR2 is SYGVKD. This CDR3 contains 16 residues. The CDR3 region is CAISPTGTSGGNSQYF. The CDR3 DNA reads as TGTGCCATCAGTCCTACCGGGACTAGCGGGGGGAACAGTCAGTACTTC.